This entry lists 26 T cell receptor beta chains sequenced from one sample in a study of blood T cell repertoires in COVID-19. Sequenced by immunoSEQ multiplex PCR; TCRdb stores in-frame clones only, minus some. The table has approximately 150,000 clones, around 87% seen once. Sequenced: PBMCs or T cells enriched from blood (not recorded which). The source of these receptors is a man in his fifties or sixties who had recovered from COVID-19.

The chain recombines TRBV18 with TRBJ2-1, with D perhaps TRBD1 (5 bases). Deletions cut 5 bases from V and 5 bases from J, with 13 bases between. The V gene's germline CDR1 is KGHSH and CDR2 LQKENI. The CDR3 covers 14 residues. The CDR3 nucleotides are TGTGCCAGCTCAATCCTCGGACAAGACAATGAGCAGTTCTTC. Its protein product is CASSILGQDNEQFF.

V gene TRBV20-1 combines with J gene TRBJ2-1, with a possible D match to TRBD2 (7 bases). This CDR3 is built from 13 residues. Trimming left V 3 bases short and J 9 bases short, with 15 bases between. CDR1 and CDR2 from the germline V gene are DFQATT and SNEGSKA (reference sequence). CDR3 loop: CSASLAGEGEQFF. Here the CDR3 DNA reads TGCAGTGCTAGTCTGGCAGGGGAGGGTGAGCAGTTCTTC.

The chain recombines TRBV6-5 with TRBJ2-3, with D possibly being TRBD1 (6 bases). CDR3 length: 16 amino acids. Trimming took off 4 bases at V and 2 bases at J, with 16 bases between the two ends. Germline assignment: CDR1 MNHEY and CDR2 SVGAGI. The CDR3 is CASSFHPGQDTDTQYF. In DNA form, the CDR3 reads TGTGCCAGCAGTTTCCATCCGGGACAAGACACAGATACGCAGTATTTT.

V and J are TRBV5-6 and TRBJ2-1; perhaps TRBD1 as D (6 bases). The CDR3 is made up of 15 amino acids. The V gene lost 4 bases and the J gene lost 10 bases, with 21 bases spanning the gap. Looked up from germline, CDR1 is SGHDT and CDR2 is YYEEEE. The CDR3 DNA sequence: TGTGCCAGCAGCGCTGGGTTGGGGGCTCTAAGCGAGCAGTTCTTC. Protein product: CASSAGLGALSEQFF.

The CDR3 is CASSEGGENNEQFF. In DNA form, the CDR3 reads TGTGCCAGCAGTGAAGGGGGGGAGAACAATGAGCAGTTCTTC. The rearrangement links TRBV6-1 to TRBJ2-1, with a weak D call TRBD2 (6 bases). From germline, CDR1 is MNHNS and CDR2 SASEGT. The CDR3 extends over 14 amino acids. Trimming left V 1 base short and J 5 bases short, with 9 bases between.

The J gene is TRBJ1-3, the V gene TRBV3-1 (or the pseudogene TRBV3-2); a weak D match, TRBD1 (6 bases). CDR1 is LGHDT, CDR2 YNNKEL, per germline (reference sequence). This CDR3 is 14 amino acids long. Trimming left V 4 bases short and J 4 bases short, with 11 bases between. CDR3 protein: CASSPQGGGNTIYF. The CDR3 nucleotides read TGTGCCAGCAGCCCACAGGGTGGAGGAAACACCATATATTTT.

The gene calls are TRBV5-6 and TRBJ2-5; tentative D call: TRBD2 (5 bases). The CDR3 has 15 residues. Trimming pared 0 bases from V and 2 bases from J, leaving 11 bases between. Germline values: CDR1 SGHDT, CDR2 YYEEEE. The CDR3 nucleotides read TGTGCCAGCAGCTTGGACGGGGTGGGGCAAGAGACCCAGTACTTC. Its protein is CASSLDGVGQETQYF. The variable domain in full, with the rest retrieved from reference TRBV5-6 and TRBJ2-5, is DAGVTQSPTHLIKTRGQQVTLRCSPKSGHDTVSWYQQALGQGPQFIFQYYEEEERQRGNFPDRFSGHQFPNYSSELNVNALLLGDSALYLCASSLDGVGQETQYFGPGTRLLVL.

This clone was seen a handful of times. The chain couples TRBV7-9 to TRBJ2-7; D may be TRBD2 (6 bases). Trimming took 7 bases from V and 4 from J, leaving 17 bases between them. The CDR3 length is 14 residues. Germline loops: CDR1 SEHNR, CDR2 FQNEAQ (reference sequence). CDR3 DNA: TGTGCCAGCACCCTTACGGGGGTCAATTACGAGCAGTACTTC. This translates into CASTLTGVNYEQYF.

The chain uses TRBV11-3 and TRBJ2-1, with D tentatively TRBD2 (5 bases). CDR1 is SGHNT, CDR2 YENEEA, per germline. CDR3 length: 14 amino acids. Trimming took 5 bases from V and 3 from J, leaving 11 bases between them. For the CDR3, the DNA is TGTGCCAGCAGCCTAAGCGGAAACTACAATGAGCAGTTCTTC. Protein: CASSLSGNYNEQFF.

This chain uses TRBV10-3 with TRBJ2-7, with D perhaps matching TRBD2 (6 bases). Germline-derived CDR1 and CDR2 are ENHRY and SYGVKD. The CDR3 runs 12 residues. Between the trimmed V and J ends, which lost 0 bases and 6 bases, there was a span of 6 bases. CDR3 in DNA: TGTGCCATCAGTGAGTCGGGGGGCGAGCAGTACTTC. It encodes CAISESGGEQYF.

The V call is TRBV7-9, the J call TRBJ1-1, with 7 bases matching TRBD1. CDR1 is SEHNR, CDR2 FQNEAQ, per germline (reference sequence). The ends lost 3 bases at V and 1 base at J; junction bases unmatched: 2. The length of the CDR3 is 14 residues. DNA of the CDR3: TGTGCCAGCAGCTTTAACAGGGGGAACACTGAAGCTTTCTTT. Amino acid sequence: CASSFNRGNTEAFF.

J is TRBJ2-3 and V is TRBV29-1, with 15 bases that match TRBD2. J was trimmed by 5 bases and V by 7 bases; bases with no gene match: 7. CDR1 is SQVTM and CDR2 is ANQGSEA in the germline V gene. CDR3 size: 15 residues. The CDR3 bases are TGCAGCGCCCGGGGGACTAGCGGGAGGAAAGATACGCAGTATTTT. Protein sequence: CSARGTSGRKDTQYF.

V usage is TRBV6-5 and J usage is TRBJ2-2; 7 bases are shared with TRBD2. The CDR3 length is 15 residues. Trimming removed 4 bases from V and 5 bases from J; junction bases left unmatched: 7. CDR1 and CDR2 (germline): MNHEY, SVGAGI. This CDR3 reads CASSSLGGGTGELFF. The DNA for the CDR3 is TGTGCCAGCAGTTCCCTCGGGGGAGGGACCGGGGAGCTGTTTTTT.

This clone turned up a few times. The genes are TRBV2 and TRBJ1-5; the match to TRBD1 covers 9 bases. The J segment lost 5 bases and the V segment lost 4 bases, leaving 3 bases of the junction unmatched. The CDR3 runs to 14 residues. Germline CDR1 reads SNHLY; CDR2 reads FYNNEI. The CDR3 sequence is CASSGGQGDQPQHF. As DNA, the CDR3 is TGTGCCAGCAGTGGGGGACAGGGAGATCAGCCCCAGCATTTT.

The chain is built from TRBV5-1 and TRBJ2-2, with TRBD1 identical over 8 bases. The CDR3 sequence is 17 residues long. Germline V gene sequence: CDR1 SGHRS, CDR2 YFSETQ. The junction had 5 bases not matched to a gene; V was cut back by 0 bases and J by 1 base. The DNA for the CDR3 is TGCGCCAGCAGCTTGGGCCTGACAGGGGAGAACACCGGGGAGCTGTTTTTT. Translation gives CASSLGLTGENTGELFF.

This clone was detected a few times. This rearrangement joins TRBV6-1 to TRBJ1-6; maybe TRBD1 (6 bases). V dropped 0 bases and J dropped 7 bases, with 7 bases sitting between them. Germline V gene data show CDR1 as MNHNS and CDR2 as SASEGT. This CDR3 is built from 14 residues. CDR3 in DNA: TGTGCCAGCAGTGAAGCTACAGGGAATTCACCCCTCCACTTT. Protein sequence: CASSEATGNSPLHF.

V gene TRBV6-4 combines with J gene TRBJ2-2; a weak D match, TRBD1 (9 bases). Germline V gene data show CDR1 as MRHNA and CDR2 as SNTAGT. This CDR3 has 15 residues. V lost 9 bases, J lost 3 bases, and 17 bases lay in between. The CDR3: CARGQGAGDTGELFF. Here the CDR3 DNA reads TGTGCCAGGGGACAGGGAGCGGGGGACACCGGGGAGCTGTTTTTT.

The chain joins TRBV19 to TRBJ2-3; tentative D call: TRBD1 (6 bases). The CDR3 length is 14 residues. The germline V and J ends were trimmed by 4 bases and 6 bases, with 14 bases remaining between them. Germline CDR1 and CDR2: LNHDA and SQIVND (reference sequence). The CDR3 region is CASSRKYRVDTQYF. The DNA for the CDR3 is TGTGCCAGTAGTAGGAAATACAGGGTTGATACGCAGTATTTT.

V gene TRBV19 combines with J gene TRBJ1-5; D is perhaps TRBD1 (6 bases). The length of the CDR3 is 14 residues. Germline V lookup: CDR1 LNHDA, CDR2 SQIVND (reference sequence). Between the trimmed V and J ends, which lost 7 bases and 4 bases, there was a span of 14 bases. The CDR3 nucleotides read TGTGCCAGTATGGTCCGGGACACTAATCAGCCCCAGCATTTT. Protein: CASMVRDTNQPQHF.

The V call is TRBV6-5, the J call TRBJ2-7; 10 positions match TRBD1. CDR3 size: 15 residues. Germline CDR1 reads MNHEY; CDR2 reads SVGAGI. Trimming cost V 5 bases and J 1 base; bases outside gene matches: 5. The CDR3 region has the DNA TGTGCCAGCAGTCCGGGACAGGGGCTTTCCTACGAGCAGTACTTC. This codes for CASSPGQGLSYEQYF.

In its sample, this clone was seen once. The chain couples TRBV28 to TRBJ2-7, with 9 positions matching TRBD2. The CDR3 runs 14 residues. From germline, CDR1 is MDHEN and CDR2 SYDVKM. Unmatched junction bases numbered 4, after V lost 4 bases and J lost 3 bases. This CDR3 is CASSWGSGSYEQYF. CDR3 nucleotides: TGTGCCAGCAGTTGGGGTAGCGGGAGCTACGAGCAGTACTTC.

The V gene is TRBV28, the J gene TRBJ2-5; the match to TRBD2 covers 7 bases. Germline V gene sequence: CDR1 MDHEN, CDR2 SYDVKM. This CDR3 region has 15 residues. The trim removed 5 bases at V and 4 bases at J, leaving 10 bases unmatched. This CDR3 reads CASSIPAGLGETQYF. The CDR3 nucleotides read TGTGCCAGCAGTATACCAGCGGGACTCGGAGAGACCCAGTACTTC.

The chain couples TRBV5-1 to TRBJ2-3; 13 nucleotides agree with TRBD2. This CDR3 is 17 amino acids long. The V gene's germline CDR1 is SGHRS and CDR2 YFSETQ. After removal of 0 bases from V and 2 bases from J, the junction contained 3 bases not matched to a gene. CDR3 loop: CASSLELAGGTTDTQYF. CDR3 DNA sequence: TGCGCCAGCAGCTTGGAACTAGCGGGGGGGACCACAGATACGCAGTATTTT. The whole variable domain, filled in from reference TRBV5-1 and TRBJ2-3, reads KAGVTQTPRYLIKTRGQQVTLSCSPISGHRSVSWYQQTPGQGLQFLFEYFSETQRNKGNFPGRFSGRQFSNSRSEMNVSTLELGDSALYLCASSLELAGGTTDTQYFGPGTRLTVL.

This chain connects TRBV19 to TRBJ1-5; no reliable D call. Looked up from germline, CDR1 is LNHDA and CDR2 is SQIVND (reference sequence). The CDR3 sequence is 15 residues long. V gave up 1 base and J gave up 2 bases, with 9 bases separating them. The CDR3: CASSIVAGGNQPQHF. The CDR3 coding sequence is TGTGCCAGTAGTATAGTGGCAGGTGGCAATCAGCCCCAGCATTTT. The whole variable domain, filled in from reference TRBV19 and TRBJ1-5, reads DGGITQSPKYLFRKEGQNVTLSCEQNLNHDAMYWYRQDPGQGLRLIYYSQIVNDFQKGDIAEGYSVSREKKESFPLTVTSAQKNPTAFYLCASSIVAGGNQPQHFGDGTRLSIL.

In its sample, this clone was seen once. The chain combines TRBV29-1 with TRBJ2-1; D possibly corresponds to TRBD2 (6 bases). Per germline, CDR1 SQVTM and CDR2 ANQGSEA. Trimming pared 4 bases from V and 4 bases from J, leaving 14 bases between. CDR3 size: 14 residues. CDR3 DNA sequence: TGCAGCGTTGGTACGCTAGCGAGGTACAATGAGCAGTTCTTC. It translates to CSVGTLARYNEQFF.

The chain has TRBV9 and TRBJ2-2; D is ambiguous. Looked up from germline, CDR1 is SGDLS and CDR2 is YYNGEE. The CDR3 covers 14 residues. V lost 0 bases to trimming and J lost 0 bases, with 3 bases between them. The CDR3 loop reads CASSVATNTGELFF. The CDR3 coding sequence is TGTGCCAGCAGCGTAGCTACGAACACCGGGGAGCTGTTTTTT.